This TCR beta chain stems from a study of blood T cell repertoires in COVID-19. On the study more broadly: Sites across the United States, Italy and Spain contributed samples from acute and convalescent COVID-19. T cells, B-cell-depleted T cells, or PBMCs provided the cDNA or gDNA that served as material.

The V and J ends lost 3 bases and 4 bases, in that order; junction bases with no gene match: 1. Germline V gene sequence: CDR1 SEHNR, CDR2 FQNEAQ (reference sequence). The CDR3 sequence is 14 residues long. Per the original methods: Scientists estimated how many nucleated cells there were by amplifying reference gene primers. Using immunoSEQ multiplex PCR, the repertoire was profiled, and TCRdb retains in-frame clones only, with some absent. V and J calls and clone size are copied from that table; D and trimming were computed from the DNA. The table lists about 33,000 clones, just over 85% of them singletons, with around 6.9% in the top ten.

What was sequenced was peripheral blood. The origin of this receptor is a human donor in a cohort sampled during active COVID-19. V and J are TRBV7-9 and TRBJ2-2; the match to TRBD2 covers 8 bases. This CDR3 reads CASSFAGGTGELFF. The CDR3 nucleotides are TGTGCCAGCAGCTTTGCGGGGGGCACCGGGGAGCTGTTTTTT.